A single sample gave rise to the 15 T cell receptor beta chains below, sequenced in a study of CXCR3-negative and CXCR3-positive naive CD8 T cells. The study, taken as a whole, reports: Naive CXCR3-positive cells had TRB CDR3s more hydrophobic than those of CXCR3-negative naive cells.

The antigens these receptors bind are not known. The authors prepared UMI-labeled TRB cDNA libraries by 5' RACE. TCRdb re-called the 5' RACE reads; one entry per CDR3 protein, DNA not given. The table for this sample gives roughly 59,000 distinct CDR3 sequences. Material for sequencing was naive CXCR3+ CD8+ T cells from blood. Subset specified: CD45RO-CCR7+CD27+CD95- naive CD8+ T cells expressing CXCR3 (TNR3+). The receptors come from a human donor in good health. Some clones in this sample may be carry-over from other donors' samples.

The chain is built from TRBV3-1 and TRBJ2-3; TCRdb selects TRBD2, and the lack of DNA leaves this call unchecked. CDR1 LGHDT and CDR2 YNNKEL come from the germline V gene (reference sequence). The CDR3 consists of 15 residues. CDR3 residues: CASSPLRRRTDTQYF.

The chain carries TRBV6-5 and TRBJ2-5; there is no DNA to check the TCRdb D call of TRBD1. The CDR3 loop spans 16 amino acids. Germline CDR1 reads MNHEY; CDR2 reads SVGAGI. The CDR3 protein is CATQLMSGAMQETQYF.

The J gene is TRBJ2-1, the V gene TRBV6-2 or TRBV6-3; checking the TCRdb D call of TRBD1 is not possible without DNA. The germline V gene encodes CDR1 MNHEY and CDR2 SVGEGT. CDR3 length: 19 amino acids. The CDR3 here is CASSYLPVSSGTVYSEQFF.

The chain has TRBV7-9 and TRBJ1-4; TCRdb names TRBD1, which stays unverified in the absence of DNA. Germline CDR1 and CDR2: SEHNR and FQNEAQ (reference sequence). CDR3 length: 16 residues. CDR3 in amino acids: CASSNRDRGFDVVLFF. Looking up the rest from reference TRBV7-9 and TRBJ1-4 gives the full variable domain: DTGVSQNPRHKITKRGQNVTFRCDPISEHNRLYWYRQTLGQGPEFLTYFQNEAQLEKSRLLSDRFSAERPKGSFSTLEIQRTEQGDSAMYLCASSNRDRGFDVVLFFGSGTQLSVL.

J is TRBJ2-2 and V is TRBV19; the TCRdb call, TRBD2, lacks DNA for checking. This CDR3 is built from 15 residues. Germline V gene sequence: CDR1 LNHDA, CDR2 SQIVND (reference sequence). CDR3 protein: CASTIAAGGTGELFF.

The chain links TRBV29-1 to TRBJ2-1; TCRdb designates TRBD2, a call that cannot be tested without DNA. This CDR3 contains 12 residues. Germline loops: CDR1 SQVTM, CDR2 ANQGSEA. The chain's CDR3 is CSVGPGTNEQFF.

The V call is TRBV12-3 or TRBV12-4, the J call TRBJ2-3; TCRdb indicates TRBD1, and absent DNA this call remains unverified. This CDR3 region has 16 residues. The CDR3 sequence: CASSLARGLFTDTQYF.

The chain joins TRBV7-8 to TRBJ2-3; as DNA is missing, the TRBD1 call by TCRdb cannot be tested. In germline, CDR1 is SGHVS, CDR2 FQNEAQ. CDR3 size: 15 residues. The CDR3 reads CASSLMAGGTDTQYF.

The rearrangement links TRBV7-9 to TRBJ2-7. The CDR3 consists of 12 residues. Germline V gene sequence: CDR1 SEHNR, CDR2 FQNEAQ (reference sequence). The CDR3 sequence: CASSLANSNPIF.

Here the CDR3 reads CATSGGRGYTEAFF. V gene TRBV15 combines with J gene TRBJ1-1; without DNA, the TCRdb call of TRBD1 cannot be checked. The CDR3 spans 14 residues. Germline loops: CDR1 LNHNV, CDR2 YYDKDF (reference sequence).

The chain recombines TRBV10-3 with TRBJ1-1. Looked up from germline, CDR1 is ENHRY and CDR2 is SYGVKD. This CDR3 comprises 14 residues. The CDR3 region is CAISSGRLNTEAFF.

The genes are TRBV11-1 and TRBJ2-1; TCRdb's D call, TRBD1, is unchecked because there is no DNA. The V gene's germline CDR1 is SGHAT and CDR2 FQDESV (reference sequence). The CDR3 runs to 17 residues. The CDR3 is CASRSLLGLPPPNEQFF. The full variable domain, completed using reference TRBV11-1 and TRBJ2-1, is EAEVAQSPRYKITEKSQAVAFWCDPISGHATLYWYRQILGQGPELLVQFQDESVVDDSQLPKDRFSAERLKGVDSTLKIQPAELGDSAMYLCASRSLLGLPPPNEQFFGPGTRLTVL.

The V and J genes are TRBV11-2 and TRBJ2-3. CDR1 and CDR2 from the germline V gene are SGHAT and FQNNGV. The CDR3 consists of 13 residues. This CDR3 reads CASSASTPSTQYF. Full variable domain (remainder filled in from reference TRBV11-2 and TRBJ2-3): EAGVAQSPRYKIIEKRQSVAFWCNPISGHATLYWYQQILGQGPKLLIQFQNNGVVDDSQLPKDRFSAERLKGVDSTLKIQPAKLEDSAVYLCASSASTPSTQYFGPGTRLTVL.

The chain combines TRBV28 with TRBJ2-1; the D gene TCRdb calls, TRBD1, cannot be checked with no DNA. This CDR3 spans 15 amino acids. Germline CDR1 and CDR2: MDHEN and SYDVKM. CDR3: CASSSGTGVGNEQFF.

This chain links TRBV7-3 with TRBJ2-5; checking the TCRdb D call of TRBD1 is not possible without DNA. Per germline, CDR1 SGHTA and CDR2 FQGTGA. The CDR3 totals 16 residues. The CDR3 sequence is CASSKGTMKYQETQYF.